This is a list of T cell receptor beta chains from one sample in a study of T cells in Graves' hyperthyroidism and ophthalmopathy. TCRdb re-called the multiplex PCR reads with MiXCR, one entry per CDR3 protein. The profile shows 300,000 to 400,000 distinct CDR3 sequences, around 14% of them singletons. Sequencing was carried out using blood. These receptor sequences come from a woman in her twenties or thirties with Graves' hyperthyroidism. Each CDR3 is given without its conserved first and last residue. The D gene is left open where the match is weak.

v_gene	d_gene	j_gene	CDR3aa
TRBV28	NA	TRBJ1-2	ASSRSLVGLFRYT
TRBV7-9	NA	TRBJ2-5	ASTRAGQTIQETQY
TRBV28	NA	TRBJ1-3	ASSLVSGNPGNTIY
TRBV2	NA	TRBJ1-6	ASSHPPGVDSPLH
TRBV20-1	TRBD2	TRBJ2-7	SASLRGGDGTSIYEQY
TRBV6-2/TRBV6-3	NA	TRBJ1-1	ASSYSSNRGGTEAF
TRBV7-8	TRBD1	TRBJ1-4	ASSFGRRGLREKLF
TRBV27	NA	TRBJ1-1	ASMGQLPNDGTEAF
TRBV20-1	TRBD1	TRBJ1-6	SARPGQNNSPLH
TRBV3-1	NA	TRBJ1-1	ASSHKGYTEAF
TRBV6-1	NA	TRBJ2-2	ASWLRLGSPGELF
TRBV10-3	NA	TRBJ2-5	AIRDQQGTQETQY
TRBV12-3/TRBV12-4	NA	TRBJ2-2	ASTRDTLTGGELF
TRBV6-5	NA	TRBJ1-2	ASSYSSGGSYGYT
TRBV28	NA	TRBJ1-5	ASIGHLDQPQH
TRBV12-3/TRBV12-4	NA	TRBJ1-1	ASSLEGRADTEAF
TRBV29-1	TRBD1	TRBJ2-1	SVRDRLGTGYNEQF
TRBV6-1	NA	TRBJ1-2	ASSEIGGWASVGYT
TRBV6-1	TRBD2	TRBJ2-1	ATRGLEGYEQF
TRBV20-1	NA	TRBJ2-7	SARDLEGRRPYEQY